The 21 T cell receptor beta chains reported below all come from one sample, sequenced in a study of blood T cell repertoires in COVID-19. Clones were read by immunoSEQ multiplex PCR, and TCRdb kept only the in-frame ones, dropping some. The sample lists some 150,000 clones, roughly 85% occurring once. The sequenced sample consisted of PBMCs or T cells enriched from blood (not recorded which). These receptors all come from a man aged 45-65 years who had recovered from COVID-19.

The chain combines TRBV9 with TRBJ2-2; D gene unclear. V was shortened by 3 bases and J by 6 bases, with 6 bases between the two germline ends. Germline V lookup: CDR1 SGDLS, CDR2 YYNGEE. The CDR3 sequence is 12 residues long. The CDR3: CASSGQAGELFF. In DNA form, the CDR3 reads TGTGCCAGCAGCGGTCAGGCCGGGGAGCTGTTTTTT.

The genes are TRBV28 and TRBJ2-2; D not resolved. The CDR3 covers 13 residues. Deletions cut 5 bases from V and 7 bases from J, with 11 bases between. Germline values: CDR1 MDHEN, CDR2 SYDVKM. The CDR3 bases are TGTGCCAGCAGTAGGAGTTTTGGCGGGGAGCTGTTTTTT. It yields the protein CASSRSFGGELFF.

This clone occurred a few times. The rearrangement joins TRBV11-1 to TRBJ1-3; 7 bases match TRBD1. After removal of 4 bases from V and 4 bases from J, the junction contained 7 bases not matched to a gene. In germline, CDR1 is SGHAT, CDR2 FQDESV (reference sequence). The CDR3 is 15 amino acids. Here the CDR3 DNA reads TGTGCCAGCAGCTCGCTCCGGGACAGCGGAAACACCATATATTTT. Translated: CASSSLRDSGNTIYF.

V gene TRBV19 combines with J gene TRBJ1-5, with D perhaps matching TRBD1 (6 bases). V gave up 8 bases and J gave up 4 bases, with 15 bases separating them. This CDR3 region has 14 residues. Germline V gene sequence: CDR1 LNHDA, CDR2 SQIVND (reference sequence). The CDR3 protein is CASGTRRDNQPQHF. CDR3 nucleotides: TGTGCCAGTGGGACACGCAGAGATAATCAGCCCCAGCATTTT.

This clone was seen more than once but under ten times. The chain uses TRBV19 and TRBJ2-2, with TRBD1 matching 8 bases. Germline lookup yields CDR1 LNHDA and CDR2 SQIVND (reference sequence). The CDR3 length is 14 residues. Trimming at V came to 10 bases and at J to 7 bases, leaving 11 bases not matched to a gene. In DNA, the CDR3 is TGTGCCACCACCGCAGGGGGCGCCAGCGGGGAGCTGTTTTTT. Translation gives CATTAGGASGELFF.

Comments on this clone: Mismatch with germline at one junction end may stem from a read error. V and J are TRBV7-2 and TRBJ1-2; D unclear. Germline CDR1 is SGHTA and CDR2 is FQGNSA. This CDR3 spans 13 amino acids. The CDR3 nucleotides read TGTGCCAGCAGCTCCTTTACCCTTGCCGGGATTTTCTTC. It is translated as CASSSFTLAGIFF.

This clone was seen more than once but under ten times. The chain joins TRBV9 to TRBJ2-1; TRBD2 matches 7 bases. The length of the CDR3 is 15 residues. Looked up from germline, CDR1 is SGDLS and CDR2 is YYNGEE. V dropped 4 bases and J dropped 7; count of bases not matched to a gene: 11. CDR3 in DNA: TGTGCCAGCAGCTCTCAGACTAGCTCGATGAATGAGCAGTTCTTC. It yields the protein CASSSQTSSMNEQFF. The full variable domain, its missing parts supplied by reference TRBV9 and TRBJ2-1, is DSGVTQTPKHLITATGQRVTLRCSPRSGDLSVYWYQQSLDQGLQFLIQYYNGEERAKGNILERFSAQQFPDLHSELNLSSLELGDSALYFCASSSQTSSMNEQFFGPGTRLTVL.

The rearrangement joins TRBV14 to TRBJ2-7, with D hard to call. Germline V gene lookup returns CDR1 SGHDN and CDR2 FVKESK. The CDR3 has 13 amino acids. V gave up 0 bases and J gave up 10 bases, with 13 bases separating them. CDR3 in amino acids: CASSQDTLERQYF. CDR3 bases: TGTGCCAGCAGCCAAGATACCCTGGAGCGACAGTACTTC.

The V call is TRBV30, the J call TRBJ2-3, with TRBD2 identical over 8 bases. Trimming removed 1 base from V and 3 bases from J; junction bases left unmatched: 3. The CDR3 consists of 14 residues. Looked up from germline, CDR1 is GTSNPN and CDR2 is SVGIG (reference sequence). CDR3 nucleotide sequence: TGTGCCTGGAGTGGACTAGCGCGGACAGATACGCAGTATTTT. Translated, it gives CAWSGLARTDTQYF.

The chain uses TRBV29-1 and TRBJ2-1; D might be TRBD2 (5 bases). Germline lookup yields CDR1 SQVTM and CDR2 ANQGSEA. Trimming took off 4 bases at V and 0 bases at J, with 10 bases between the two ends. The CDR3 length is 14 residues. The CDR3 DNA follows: TGCAGCGTTGCCGGAGGTTCCTCCTACAATGAGCAGTTCTTC. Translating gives CSVAGGSSYNEQFF.

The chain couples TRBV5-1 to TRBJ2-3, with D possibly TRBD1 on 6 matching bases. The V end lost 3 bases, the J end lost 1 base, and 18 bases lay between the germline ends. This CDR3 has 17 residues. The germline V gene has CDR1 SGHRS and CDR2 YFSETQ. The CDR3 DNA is TGCGCCAGCAGCTCAGGACAGTCTTCAGGCGGCACAGATACGCAGTATTTT. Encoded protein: CASSSGQSSGGTDTQYF.

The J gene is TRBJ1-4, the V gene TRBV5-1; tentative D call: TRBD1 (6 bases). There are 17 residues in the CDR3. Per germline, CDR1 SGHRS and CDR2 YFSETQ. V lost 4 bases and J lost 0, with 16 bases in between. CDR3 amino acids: CASSPRGKGPTNEKLFF. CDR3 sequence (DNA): TGCGCCAGCAGCCCGAGGGGGAAAGGACCAACTAATGAAAAACTGTTTTTT.

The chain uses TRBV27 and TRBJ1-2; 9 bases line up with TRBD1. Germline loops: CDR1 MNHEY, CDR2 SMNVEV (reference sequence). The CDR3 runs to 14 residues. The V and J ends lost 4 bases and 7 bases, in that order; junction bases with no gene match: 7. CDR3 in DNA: TGTGCCAGCAGTTCCTTGGGACAGGGAGTTGGCTACACCTTC. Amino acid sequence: CASSSLGQGVGYTF.

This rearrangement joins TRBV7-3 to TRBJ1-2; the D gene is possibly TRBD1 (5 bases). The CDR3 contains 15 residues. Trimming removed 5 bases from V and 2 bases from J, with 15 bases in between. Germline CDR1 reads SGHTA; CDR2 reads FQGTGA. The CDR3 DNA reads TGTGCCAGCAGCCCGGGGGGTAGAGGAAACTATGGCTACACCTTC. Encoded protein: CASSPGGRGNYGYTF.

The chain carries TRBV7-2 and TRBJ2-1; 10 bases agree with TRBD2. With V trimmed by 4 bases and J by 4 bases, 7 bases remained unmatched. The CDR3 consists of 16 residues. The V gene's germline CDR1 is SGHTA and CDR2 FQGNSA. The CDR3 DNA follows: TGTGCCAGCAGCTCCGGACTAGCGGTTTCTTACAATGAGCAGTTCTTC. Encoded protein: CASSSGLAVSYNEQFF.

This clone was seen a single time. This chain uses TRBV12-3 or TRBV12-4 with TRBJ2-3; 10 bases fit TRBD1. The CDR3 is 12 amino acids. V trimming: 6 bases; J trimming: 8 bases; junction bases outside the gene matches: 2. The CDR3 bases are TGTGCCAGCAGGTGGACAGGGGGTACGCAGTATTTT. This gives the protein CASRWTGGTQYF.

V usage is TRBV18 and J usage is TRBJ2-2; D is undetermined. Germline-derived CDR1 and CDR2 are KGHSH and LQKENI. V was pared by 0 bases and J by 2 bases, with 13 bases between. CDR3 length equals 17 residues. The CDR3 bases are TGTGCCAGCTCACCACCGGTGTGGAGCCTTAACACCGGGGAGCTGTTTTTT. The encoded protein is CASSPPVWSLNTGELFF.

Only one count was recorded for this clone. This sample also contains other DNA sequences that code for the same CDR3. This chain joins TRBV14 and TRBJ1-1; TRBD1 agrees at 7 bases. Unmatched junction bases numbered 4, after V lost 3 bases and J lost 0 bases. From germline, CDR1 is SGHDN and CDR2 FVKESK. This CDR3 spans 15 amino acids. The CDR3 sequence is CASSQQGGMNTEAFF. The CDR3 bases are TGTGCCAGCAGCCAGCAGGGGGGAATGAACACTGAAGCTTTCTTT.

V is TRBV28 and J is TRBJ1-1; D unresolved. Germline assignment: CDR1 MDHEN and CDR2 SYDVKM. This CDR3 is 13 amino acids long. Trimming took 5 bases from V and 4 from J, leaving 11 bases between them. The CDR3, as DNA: TGTGCCAGCAGTCCGTGGGAGAGCACTGAAGCTTTCTTT. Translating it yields CASSPWESTEAFF.

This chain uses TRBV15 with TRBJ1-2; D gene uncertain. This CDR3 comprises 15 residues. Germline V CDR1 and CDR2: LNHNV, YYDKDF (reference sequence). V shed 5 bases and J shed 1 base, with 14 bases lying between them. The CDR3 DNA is TGTGCCACCAGCCGCAAGAGGGAGGATAACTATGGCTACACCTTC. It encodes CATSRKREDNYGYTF.

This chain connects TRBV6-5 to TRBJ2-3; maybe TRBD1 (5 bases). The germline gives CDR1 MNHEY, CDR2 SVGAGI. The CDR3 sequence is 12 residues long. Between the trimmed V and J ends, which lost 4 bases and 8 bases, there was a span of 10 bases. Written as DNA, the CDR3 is TGTGCCAGCAGTTCCACCCAGGGTACGCAGTATTTT. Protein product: CASSSTQGTQYF.